This T cell receptor beta chain was sequenced during a study of T cell repertoires in cytomegalovirus infection. TCRdb re-derived calls from the reads in MiXCR, one entry per CDR3 protein. The data contain about 260,000 distinct CDR3 sequences, approximately 13% of them singletons. This clonotype was recorded at least ten times. Its cognate antigen is unknown. Study-level findings and limits: HLA-C-restricted CMV-specific TCR beta clonotypes were dominant in the ex vivo response. Totalled public TCR beta family frequency picked out people who carried CMV plus the relevant HLA.

V shed 6 bases and J shed 3 bases, with 3 bases lying between them. CDR1 SGHTA and CDR2 FQGNSA come from the germline V gene. CDR3 length: 12 amino acids. The rearrangement links TRBV7-2 to TRBJ2-6; D remains ambiguous. This clonotype originated in a human donor in good health (CMV status not recorded). Some clones in this sample may be carry-over from other donors' samples. Sequencing was done on a sample of PBMCs. CDR3 loop: CASRSGANVLTF. CDR3 nucleotide sequence: TGTGCCAGCAGAAGTGGGGCCAACGTCCTGACTTTC.